These T cell receptor beta chains were read from a single sample in a study of blood T cell repertoires in COVID-19. The protocol was immunoSEQ multiplex PCR, while the TCRdb copy is restricted to in-frame clones and leaves out a portion. Found here are tens of thousands of clones, over 70% of them singletons; the top ten hold less than 45%. Source material: peripheral blood. The source is a woman of 80 years or more with active or convalescent COVID-19. Each CDR3 is given with its conserved first and last residue. The D gene is left open where the match is weak. Not every row has a clone size; where given, it reads once, few, many or a size class.

D	J	size	V	CDR3	DNA
TRBD1	TRBJ1-2	-	TRBV6-2/TRBV6-3	CASSKDRGLEANYGYTF	TGTGCCAGCAGTAAGGACAGGGGGCTGGAAGCTAACTATGGCTACACCTTC
TRBD2	TRBJ2-1	-	TRBV20-1	CSASRGLAGGDASYNEQFF	TGCAGTGCTAGTCGTGGACTAGCGGGAGGCGATGCCTCCTACAATGAGCAGTTCTTC
TRBD1	TRBJ1-2	-	TRBV5-1	CASSLVFGQGPSMSGYTF	TGCGCCAGCAGCTTGGTTTTCGGACAGGGCCCTTCAATGAGCGGCTACACCTTC
TRBD2	TRBJ2-1	-	TRBV25-1	CASSALAGGSSYNEQFF	TGTGCCAGCAGTGCCCTAGCGGGAGGGAGCTCCTACAATGAGCAGTTCTTC
-	TRBJ2-7	-	TRBV28	CASSRTDTYEQYF	TGTGCCAGCAGTCGGACAGATACCTACGAGCAGTACTTC
TRBD1	TRBJ1-2	-	TRBV5-1	CASSDPTAGGANTF	TGCGCCAGCAGCGACCCCACCGCAGGGGGCGCAAACACCTTC
-	TRBJ2-1	few	TRBV28	CASSPFNNEQFF	TGTGCCAGCAGCCCTTTTAACAATGAGCAGTTCTTC
TRBD1	TRBJ2-2	-	TRBV28	CASSLWWDRVAGELFF	TGTGCCAGCAGTTTATGGTGGGACAGGGTGGCCGGGGAGCTGTTTTTT
TRBD1	TRBJ2-2	-	TRBV7-9	CASSPTTGVGDTGELFF	TGTGCCAGCAGCCCGACAACAGGGGTGGGAGACACCGGGGAGCTGTTTTTT
TRBD1	TRBJ1-1	-	TRBV2	CASAQGALGLNTEAFF	TGTGCCAGCGCCCAGGGGGCCCTTGGTTTGAACACTGAAGCTTTCTTT
TRBD2	TRBJ2-2	-	TRBV30	CAYRLAGNTGELFF	TGTGCCTACCGACTAGCGGGGAACACCGGGGAGCTGTTTTTT
-	TRBJ1-2	once	TRBV18	CASSPIQGEDYTF	TGTGCCAGCTCACCGATCCAGGGTGAGGACTACACCTTC
-	TRBJ2-1	-	TRBV5-4	CASSLVWQGYSNEQFF	TGTGCCAGCAGCTTGGTTTGGCAGGGGTATAGCAATGAGCAGTTCTTC
-	TRBJ1-1	-	TRBV15	CATSRYTAMNTEAFF	TGTGCCACCAGCAGATATACAGCAATGAACACTGAAGCTTTCTTT
-	TRBJ1-1	-	TRBV7-9	CASSLFDRENTEAFF	TGTGCCAGCAGCTTATTTGACAGAGAGAACACTGAAGCTTTCTTT
-	TRBJ2-7	-	TRBV4-1	CASSQAGESYEQYF	TGCGCCAGCAGCCAAGCGGGAGAATCCTACGAGCAGTACTTC
TRBD1	TRBJ1-2	-	TRBV6-5	CASSTGQGNYGYTF	TGTGCCAGCAGCACGGGACAGGGAAACTATGGCTACACCTTC
-	TRBJ1-6	-	TRBV7-3	CASSFGGYSPLHF	TGTGCCAGCAGTTTTGGGGGGTATTCACCCCTCCACTTT
-	TRBJ1-1	once	TRBV7-9	CASSRGGFLSAEAFF	TGTGCCAGCAGCCGCGGGGGTTTTCTGTCGGCTGAAGCTTTCTTT
-	TRBJ2-5	-	TRBV6-2/TRBV6-3	CASSYEKSGSETQYF	TGTGCCAGCAGTTACGAGAAGTCGGGGTCGGAGACCCAGTACTTC
-	TRBJ2-7	-	TRBV7-8	CASSFLAGGAVPYEQYF	TGTGCCAGCAGCTTTCTCGCGGGCGGGGCGGTCCCCTACGAGCAGTACTTC
TRBD2	TRBJ2-3	-	TRBV9	CASSSHGGDTQYF	TGTGCCAGCAGCTCTCACGGGGGGGATACGCAGTATTTT
-	TRBJ2-7	-	TRBV7-2	CASSFTLEQYF	TGTGCCAGCAGCTTTACTCTCGAGCAGTACTTC
-	TRBJ1-4	once	TRBV10-3	CAISREGDHEKLFF	TGTGCCATCTCAAGGGAGGGAGATCATGAAAAACTGTTTTTT